One sample yielded the 11 T cell receptor beta chains listed below, sequenced in a study of T-cell memory formation after mild COVID-19. TCRdb re-derived calls from the 5' RACE reads in MiXCR, one entry per CDR3 protein. The sample records 550,000 to 650,000 distinct CDR3 sequences, 15% to 20% being singletons. The sample consisted of PBMCs or a T cell subset sorted from them (not recorded which). These TCRs come from an adult woman who had mild COVID-19 (a few samples of this study predate the infection). Cell type and time point are not known.

This clonotype was seen a handful of times. The chain links TRBV15 to TRBJ2-1, with TRBD1 as a possible D gene (6 bases). In germline, CDR1 is LNHNV, CDR2 YYDKDF (reference sequence). The CDR3 totals 16 residues. Deletions cut 1 base from V and 2 bases from J, with 12 bases between. The CDR3 region has the DNA TGTGCCACCAGCAGAGGGGTAGAGGGGGCCTACAATGAGCAGTTCTTC. It translates to CATSRGVEGAYNEQFF.

This clonotype has only a few counts. The chain couples TRBV7-8 to TRBJ1-1; D gene uncertain. The germline gives CDR1 SGHVS, CDR2 FQNEAQ. The CDR3 spans 15 residues. Deletions cut 5 bases from V and 4 bases from J, with 17 bases between. CDR3 residues: CASSREGGILTEAFF. CDR3 bases: TGTGCCAGCAGCAGGGAGGGAGGTATTCTCACTGAAGCTTTCTTT.

With regard to this clonotype: This sequence may be a read error, since a much larger clone differs from it by one base. The genes are TRBV2 and TRBJ1-1; D is ambiguous. Per germline, CDR1 SNHLY and CDR2 FYNNEI. Trimming left V 4 bases short and J 1 base short, with 4 bases between. This CDR3 comprises 12 residues. The CDR3, as DNA: TGTGCCAGCAGTGTAGAGAACACTGAAGCTTTCTTT. As protein: CASSVENTEAFF.

This chain links TRBV5-1 with TRBJ2-5; D may be TRBD1 (5 bases). The V gene lost 5 bases and the J gene lost 3 bases, with 14 bases spanning the gap. Germline lookup yields CDR1 SGHRS and CDR2 YFSETQ. The CDR3 is 14 residues long. CDR3 in DNA: TGCGCCAGCAGTTCAGGGATCGGTAAAGAGACCCAGTACTTC. As protein: CASSSGIGKETQYF.

In DNA form, the CDR3 reads TGTGCCAGCAGCTTAGATCAGGTAGCTGATACGCAGTATTTT. This sequence encodes CASSLDQVADTQYF. J is TRBJ2-3 and V is TRBV11-2, with no clear D. Germline assignment: CDR1 SGHAT and CDR2 FQNNGV. The CDR3 totals 14 residues. V shed 0 bases and J shed 6 bases, with 10 bases lying between them.

The genes are TRBV7-2 and TRBJ2-5; D not certain. The CDR3 loop spans 14 amino acids. V shed 4 bases and J shed 3 bases, with 12 bases lying between them. CDR1 is SGHTA and CDR2 is FQGNSA in the germline V gene. CDR3 nucleotide sequence: TGTGCCAGCAGCTCGTGGGCCAGTGAAGAGACCCAGTACTTC. Translation: CASSSWASEETQYF.

This clonotype was detected a few times. The chain employs TRBV12-3 or TRBV12-4 and TRBJ2-1, with D perhaps matching TRBD2 (5 bases). Trimming removed 6 bases from V and 7 bases from J, with 13 bases in between. CDR3 length: 13 residues. The CDR3, as DNA: TGTGCCAGCAGCCGTGGGTCGGGGAATGAGCAGTTCTTC. Translation gives CASSRGSGNEQFF.

The chain combines TRBV12-3 or TRBV12-4 with TRBJ2-1; TRBD1 matches 7 bases. This CDR3 is 13 amino acids long. V lost 6 bases and J lost 5; bases outside the gene matches: 4. CDR3 loop: CASRAGTDNEQFF. The CDR3 DNA reads as TGTGCCAGCAGGGCCGGGACAGACAATGAGCAGTTCTTC.

The rearrangement joins TRBV18 to TRBJ2-2; no clear D. CDR1 is KGHSH and CDR2 is LQKENI in the germline V gene. V lost 2 bases and J 4 bases, leaving 5 bases between the germline ends. The CDR3 runs to 13 residues. CDR3: CASSPGFTGELFF. CDR3 in DNA: TGTGCCAGCTCACCAGGATTCACCGGGGAGCTGTTTTTT.

The J gene is TRBJ1-1, the V gene TRBV5-1, with 7 bases aligning to TRBD1. Looked up from germline, CDR1 is SGHRS and CDR2 is YFSETQ. With 4 bases clipped from V and 6 bases from J, the junction kept 3 bases outside the gene matches. The CDR3 loop spans 12 amino acids. The CDR3 DNA is TGCGCCAGCAGCGATCAGGGGGCTGAAGCTTTCTTT. The encoded protein is CASSDQGAEAFF. Using reference TRBV5-1 and TRBJ1-1 for the parts outside the CDR3, the full variable domain is KAGVTQTPRYLIKTRGQQVTLSCSPISGHRSVSWYQQTPGQGLQFLFEYFSETQRNKGNFPGRFSGRQFSNSRSEMNVSTLELGDSALYLCASSDQGAEAFFGQGTRLTVV.

A few counts support this clonotype. J is TRBJ1-1 and V is TRBV5-1, with D tentatively TRBD1 (6 bases). This CDR3 is built from 15 residues. Trimming removed 4 bases from V and 0 bases from J, with 13 bases in between. CDR1 is SGHRS, CDR2 YFSETQ, per germline. This chain's CDR3 is CASSTYRALNTEAFF. CDR3 in DNA: TGCGCCAGCAGCACCTACAGGGCCTTGAACACTGAAGCTTTCTTT.